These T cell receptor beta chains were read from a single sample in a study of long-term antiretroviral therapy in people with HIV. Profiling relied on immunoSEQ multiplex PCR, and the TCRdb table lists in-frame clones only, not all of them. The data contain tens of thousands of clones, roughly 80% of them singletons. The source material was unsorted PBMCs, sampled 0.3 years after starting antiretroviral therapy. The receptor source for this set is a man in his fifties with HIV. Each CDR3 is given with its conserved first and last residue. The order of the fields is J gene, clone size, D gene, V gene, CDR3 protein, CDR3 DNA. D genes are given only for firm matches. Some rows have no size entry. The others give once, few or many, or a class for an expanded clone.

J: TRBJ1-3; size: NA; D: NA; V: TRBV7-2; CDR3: CASSLDREVSNTIYF; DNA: TGTGCCAGCAGCTTAGACAGGGAGGTATCGAACACCATATATTTT
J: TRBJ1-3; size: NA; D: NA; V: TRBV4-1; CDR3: CASSQDKGRSGNTIYF; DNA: TGCGCCAGCAGCCAAGATAAAGGACGCTCTGGAAACACCATATATTTT
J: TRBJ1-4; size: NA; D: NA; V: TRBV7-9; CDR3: CASSLWGVLGRLNEKLFF; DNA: TGTGCCAGCAGCTTATGGGGGGTTTTAGGGCGTCTTAATGAAAAACTGTTTTTT
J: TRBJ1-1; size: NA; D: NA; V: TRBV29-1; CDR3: CSVRGKMNTEAFF; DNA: TGCAGCGTAAGGGGGAAAATGAACACTGAAGCTTTCTTT
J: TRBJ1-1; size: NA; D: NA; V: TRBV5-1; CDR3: CASSVYSGTEAFF; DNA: TGCGCCAGCAGCGTTTACAGTGGGACTGAAGCTTTCTTT
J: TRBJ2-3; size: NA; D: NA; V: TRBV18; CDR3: CASSSSRLGSTDTQYF; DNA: TGTGCCAGCTCATCATCCCGACTAGGAAGCACAGATACGCAGTATTTT
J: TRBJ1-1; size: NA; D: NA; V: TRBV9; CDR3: CASSAGEGQGNTEAFF; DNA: TGTGCCAGCAGCGCCGGAGAGGGCCAGGGGAACACTGAAGCTTTCTTT
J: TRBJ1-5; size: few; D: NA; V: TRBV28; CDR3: CASKGDSSNQPQHF; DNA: TGTGCCAGCAAGGGAGACAGCAGCAATCAGCCCCAGCATTTT
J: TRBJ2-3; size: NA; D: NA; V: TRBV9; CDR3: CASSVDGWRDTQYF; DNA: TGTGCCAGCAGCGTAGATGGATGGAGGGATACGCAGTATTTT
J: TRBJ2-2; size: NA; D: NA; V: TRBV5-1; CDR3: CASSLELLSTGELFF; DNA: TGCGCCAGCAGCTTAGAACTGTTGTCCACCGGGGAGCTGTTTTTT
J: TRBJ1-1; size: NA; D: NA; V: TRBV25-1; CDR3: CASGEWPENTEAFF; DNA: TGTGCCAGTGGGGAGTGGCCGGAGAACACTGAAGCTTTCTTT
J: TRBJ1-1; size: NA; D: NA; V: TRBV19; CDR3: CASKGLNTEAFF; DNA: TGTGCCAGTAAGGGGTTGAACACTGAAGCTTTCTTT
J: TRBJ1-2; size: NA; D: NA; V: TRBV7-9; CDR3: CASSWGARGYTF; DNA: TGTGCCAGCAGCTGGGGGGCCAGGGGCTACACCTTC
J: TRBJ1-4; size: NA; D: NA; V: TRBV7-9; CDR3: CASSLARAGREKLFF; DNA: TGTGCCAGCAGCTTAGCGCGGGCAGGGCGTGAAAAACTGTTTTTT
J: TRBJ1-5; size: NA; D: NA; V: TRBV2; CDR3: CASSLGRLGQPQHF; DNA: TGTGCCAGCAGTCTTGGACGGCTAGGTCAGCCCCAGCATTTT
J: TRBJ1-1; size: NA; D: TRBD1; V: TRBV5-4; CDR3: CASSKGQGQPNTEAFF; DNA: TGTGCCAGCAGCAAAGGACAGGGGCAACCAAACACTGAAGCTTTCTTT
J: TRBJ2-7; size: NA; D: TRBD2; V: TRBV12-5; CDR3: CASGLVRLAGSYEQYF; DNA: TGTGCTAGTGGTTTGGTAAGACTAGCGGGGAGTTACGAGCAGTACTTC
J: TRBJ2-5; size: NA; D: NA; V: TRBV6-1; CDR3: CASSVKLEGETQYF; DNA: TGTGCCAGCAGTGTCAAGCTCGAGGGAGAGACCCAGTACTTC
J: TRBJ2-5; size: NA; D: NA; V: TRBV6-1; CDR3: CASTLRKGWETQYF; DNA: TGTGCCAGCACCTTGAGAAAGGGCTGGGAGACCCAGTACTTC
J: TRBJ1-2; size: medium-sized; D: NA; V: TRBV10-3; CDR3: CAISESASFDYGYTF; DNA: TGTGCCATCAGTGAGTCGGCCAGTTTTGACTATGGCTACACCTTC
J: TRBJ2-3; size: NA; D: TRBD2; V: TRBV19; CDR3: CASSIAGGFTDTQYF; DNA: TGTGCCAGTAGTATCGCCGGGGGGTTCACAGATACGCAGTATTTT
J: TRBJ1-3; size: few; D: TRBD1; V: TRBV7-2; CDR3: CASSLDQGVGNTIYF; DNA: TGTGCCAGCAGCTTAGACCAGGGGGTGGGAAACACCATATATTTT
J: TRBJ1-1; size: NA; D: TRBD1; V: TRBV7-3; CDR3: CASSFTGGSTEAFF; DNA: TGTGCCAGCAGTTTTACAGGGGGCAGTACTGAAGCTTTCTTT
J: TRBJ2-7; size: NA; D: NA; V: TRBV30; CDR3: CAWNDRGGPYEQYF; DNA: TGTGCCTGGAACGACCGGGGCGGCCCCTACGAGCAGTACTTC
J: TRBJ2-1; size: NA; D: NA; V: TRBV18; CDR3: CASSPGDEQFF; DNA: TGTGCCAGCTCACCAGGGGATGAGCAGTTCTTC
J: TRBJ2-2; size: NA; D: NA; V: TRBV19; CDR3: CASSIAGRTGELFF; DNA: TGTGCCAGTAGTATCGCAGGACGAACCGGGGAGCTGTTTTTT
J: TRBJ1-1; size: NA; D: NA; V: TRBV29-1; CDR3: CSVERRRGQTNTEAFF; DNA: TGCAGCGTTGAACGGAGACGAGGACAGACGAACACTGAAGCTTTCTTT
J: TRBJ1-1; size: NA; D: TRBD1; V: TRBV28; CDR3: CASRHAGQGGTEAFF; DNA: TGTGCCAGCAGACATGCGGGACAGGGTGGCACTGAAGCTTTCTTT
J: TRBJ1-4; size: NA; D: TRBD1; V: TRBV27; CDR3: CASSPQGADEKLFF; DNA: TGTGCCAGCAGTCCTCAGGGGGCGGATGAAAAACTGTTTTTT
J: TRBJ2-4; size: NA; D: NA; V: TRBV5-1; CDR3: CASSLGGKAKNIQYF; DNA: TGCGCCAGCAGCTTGGGAGGCAAAGCCAAAAACATTCAGTACTTC
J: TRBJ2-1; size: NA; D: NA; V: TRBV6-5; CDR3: CASSYSRGYRGNEQFF; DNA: TGTGCCAGCAGTTACTCGAGGGGGTATCGGGGCAATGAGCAGTTCTTC
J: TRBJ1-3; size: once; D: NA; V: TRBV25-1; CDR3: CASSEGSLIYF; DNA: TGTGCCAGCAGTGAGGGAAGTCTCATATATTTT
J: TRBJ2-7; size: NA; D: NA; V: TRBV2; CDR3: CASSEEPGVVIYEQYF; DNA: TGTGCCAGCAGTGAGGAACCGGGAGTCGTCATTTACGAGCAGTACTTC
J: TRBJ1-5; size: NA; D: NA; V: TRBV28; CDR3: CASSLQSMYQPQHF; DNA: TGTGCCAGCAGCTTACAGAGTATGTATCAGCCCCAGCATTTT
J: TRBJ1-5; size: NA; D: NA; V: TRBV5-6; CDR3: CASSFWGSNQPQHF; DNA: TGTGCCAGCAGCTTTTGGGGGAGCAATCAGCCCCAGCATTTT